The clone carrying this T cell receptor beta chain was recorded a few times. These data come from a study of cytomegalovirus exposure and HLA in healthy donors. Both 60 Vbeta primers and 13 Jbeta primers went into the PCR. Produced via immunoSEQ multiplex PCR; TCRdb's table is partial and in-frame only. This table holds 150,000 to 200,000 clones, roughly three quarters found once. V dropped 6 bases and J dropped 0 bases, with 21 bases sitting between them. The CDR3 extends over 19 amino acids. The V gene's germline CDR1 is MDHEN and CDR2 SYDVKM. The receptor was isolated from a male donor in good health and CMV-seronegative. The chain joins TRBV28 to TRBJ2-6; tentatively, D is TRBD2 (5 bases). Material for sequencing was PBMCs. The CDR3 DNA reads TGTGCCAGCAGCTGGCGAAGAAGAGGGCTAGACTCTGGGGCCAACGTCCTGACTTTC. Amino acid sequence: CASSWRRRGLDSGANVLTF.